Below are 2 T cell receptor beta chains sequenced from a single sample in a study of T cell repertoires in cytomegalovirus infection. TCRdb fed the reads into MiXCR, producing one record per CDR3 protein. Of under 600,000 distinct CDR3 sequences in the sample, 16% were seen once. The specimen was CD8+ T cells from PBMCs. All receptors come from a human donor in good health (CMV status not recorded). Some clones in this sample may be carry-over from other donors' samples.

This clonotype appeared many times. The V call is TRBV11-2, the J call TRBJ2-3; no clear D. The ends were cut back, 5 bases at V and 3 bases at J, with 6 bases in the middle. Germline loops: CDR1 SGHAT, CDR2 FQNNGV. The CDR3 length is 12 residues. DNA for the CDR3: TGTGCCAGCAGCCCCTGGACAGATACGCAGTATTTT. Protein sequence: CASSPWTDTQYF.

The sample holds a few counts of this clonotype. The genes are TRBV15 and TRBJ1-5; no clear D. The CDR3 loop spans 15 amino acids. V lost 1 base, J lost 4 bases, and 11 bases lay in between. CDR1 and CDR2 (germline): LNHNV, YYDKDF (reference sequence). The CDR3 bases are TGTGCCACCAGCAGAGTTCGGTCACAAAATCAGCCCCAGCATTTT. Translation gives CATSRVRSQNQPQHF.